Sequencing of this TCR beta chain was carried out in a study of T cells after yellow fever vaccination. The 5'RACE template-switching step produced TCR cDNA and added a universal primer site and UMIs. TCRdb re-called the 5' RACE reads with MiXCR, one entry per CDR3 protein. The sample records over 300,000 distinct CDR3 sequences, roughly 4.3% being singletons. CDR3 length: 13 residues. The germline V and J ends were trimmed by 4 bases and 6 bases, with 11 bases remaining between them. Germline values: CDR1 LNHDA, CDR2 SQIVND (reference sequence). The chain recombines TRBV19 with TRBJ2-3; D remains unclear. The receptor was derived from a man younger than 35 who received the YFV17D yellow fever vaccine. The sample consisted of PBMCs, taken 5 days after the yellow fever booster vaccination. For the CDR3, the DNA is TGTGCCAGTAGTACAAGACCCCGCGATACGCAGTATTTT. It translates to CASSTRPRDTQYF.